A selection of T cell receptor beta chains follows, all from one sample in a study of T cells after somatic rescue of genetic block. Generated by immunoSEQ multiplex PCR, the TCRdb table keeps only in-frame clones and is missing some. Among more than 70,000 clones listed, 75% to 90% were seen once. Sequenced sample: peripheral blood mononuclear cells (PBMCs). The receptors shown here come from a woman between 18 and 30 years old. The CDR3 runs from the conserved cysteine through the conserved F or W. The D gene is left open where the match is weak.

j_call: TRBJ2-7
d_call: NA
v_call: TRBV2
cdr3_aa: CASSKGDWAYEQYF
cdr3_nt: TGTGCCAGCAGTAAGGGGGACTGGGCCTACGAGCAGTACTTC

j_call: TRBJ1-5
d_call: NA
v_call: TRBV11-2
cdr3_aa: CASSLGDTYQPQHF
cdr3_nt: TGTGCCAGCAGCTTAGGGGACACTTATCAGCCCCAGCATTTT

j_call: TRBJ2-2
d_call: TRBD2
v_call: TRBV19
cdr3_aa: CASEGTPGTSANTGELFF
cdr3_nt: TGTGCCAGTGAAGGGACTCCCGGGACTAGCGCGAACACCGGGGAGCTGTTTTTT

j_call: TRBJ1-2
d_call: TRBD1
v_call: TRBV7-9
cdr3_aa: CASLRDPTGGAGYGYTF
cdr3_nt: TGTGCCAGCCTTAGAGACCCGACAGGGGGCGCTGGGTATGGCTACACCTTC

j_call: TRBJ2-7
d_call: NA
v_call: TRBV25-1
cdr3_aa: CASKRRGDEQYF
cdr3_nt: TGTGCCAGCAAAAGGAGGGGGGACGAGCAGTACTTC

j_call: TRBJ1-4
d_call: NA
v_call: TRBV19
cdr3_aa: CASSSGIGQANEKLFF
cdr3_nt: TGTGCCAGTAGTAGCGGTATTGGGCAGGCTAATGAAAAACTGTTTTTT

j_call: TRBJ2-1
d_call: TRBD1
v_call: TRBV27
cdr3_aa: CASSLYADREYNEQFF
cdr3_nt: TGTGCCAGCAGTTTATATGCCGACAGGGAGTACAATGAGCAGTTCTTC

j_call: TRBJ1-6
d_call: NA
v_call: TRBV7-8
cdr3_aa: CASHHSGLYNSPLHF
cdr3_nt: TGTGCCAGCCACCATTCGGGACTTTATAATTCACCCCTCCACTTT

j_call: TRBJ2-1
d_call: NA
v_call: TRBV28
cdr3_aa: CASSLHTAWASSYNEQFF
cdr3_nt: TGTGCCAGCAGTTTACATACTGCGTGGGCCAGCTCCTACAATGAGCAGTTCTTC

j_call: TRBJ1-2
d_call: NA
v_call: TRBV7-9
cdr3_aa: CASSAEVGLLGYGYTF
cdr3_nt: TGTGCCAGCAGCGCCGAGGTGGGGCTCCTCGGATATGGCTACACCTTC

j_call: TRBJ2-7
d_call: NA
v_call: TRBV11-2
cdr3_aa: CASSPGTLWQYF
cdr3_nt: NA